This T cell receptor (beta chain) was recovered during a study of CD8 T cells in Susac syndrome. Random hexamers were used to reverse transcribe the RNA input (roughly 0.5 to 1 ug). With immunoSEQ multiplex PCR, TCR beta CDR3 was amplified across 54 Vbeta and 13 Jbeta. TCRdb analysed the immunoSEQ multiplex PCR reads with MiXCR anew, one entry per CDR3 protein. The data hold under 150,000 distinct CDR3 sequences, with 80% to 85% observed a single time. V shed 6 bases and J 4 bases; nucleotides not matched to a gene: 5. The CDR3 is 13 amino acids. The study used treatment-naive patients who had stable or active relapsing-remitting disease as multiple sclerosis controls.

V usage is TRBV12-3 or TRBV12-4 and J usage is TRBJ2-7; 8 positions agree with TRBD1. What was sequenced was CD8+ T cells from PBMCs. This receptor was identified in a human donor with multiple sclerosis. The chain's CDR3 is CASRDRESYEQYF. Written as DNA, the CDR3 is TGTGCCAGCAGGGACAGGGAGTCTTACGAGCAGTACTTC.